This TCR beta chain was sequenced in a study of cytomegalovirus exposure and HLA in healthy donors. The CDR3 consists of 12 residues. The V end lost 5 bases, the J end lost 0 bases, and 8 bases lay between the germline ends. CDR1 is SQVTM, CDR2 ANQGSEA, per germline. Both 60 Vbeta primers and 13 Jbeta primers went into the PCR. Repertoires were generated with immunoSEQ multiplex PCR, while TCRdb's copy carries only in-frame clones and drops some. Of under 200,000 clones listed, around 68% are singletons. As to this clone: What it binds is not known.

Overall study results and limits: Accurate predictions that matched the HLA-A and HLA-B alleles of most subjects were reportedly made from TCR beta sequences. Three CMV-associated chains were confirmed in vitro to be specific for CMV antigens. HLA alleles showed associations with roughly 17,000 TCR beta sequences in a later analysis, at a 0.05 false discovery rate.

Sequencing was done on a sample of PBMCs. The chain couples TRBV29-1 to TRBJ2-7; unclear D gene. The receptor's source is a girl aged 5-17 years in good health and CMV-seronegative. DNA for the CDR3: TGCAGCGTTCAACGGAGCTCCTACGAGCAGTACTTC. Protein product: CSVQRSSYEQYF.